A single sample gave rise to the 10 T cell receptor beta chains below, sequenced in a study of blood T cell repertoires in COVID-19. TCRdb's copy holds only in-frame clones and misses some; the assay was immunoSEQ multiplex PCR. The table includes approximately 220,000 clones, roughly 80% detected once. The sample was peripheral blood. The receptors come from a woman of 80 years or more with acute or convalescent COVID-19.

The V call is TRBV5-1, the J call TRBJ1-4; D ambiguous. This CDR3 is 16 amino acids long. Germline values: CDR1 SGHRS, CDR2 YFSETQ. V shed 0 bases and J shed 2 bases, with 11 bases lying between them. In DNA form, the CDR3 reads TGCGCCAGCAGCTTGGCCAGAACCCCGACTAATGAAAAACTGTTTTTT. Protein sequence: CASSLARTPTNEKLFF.

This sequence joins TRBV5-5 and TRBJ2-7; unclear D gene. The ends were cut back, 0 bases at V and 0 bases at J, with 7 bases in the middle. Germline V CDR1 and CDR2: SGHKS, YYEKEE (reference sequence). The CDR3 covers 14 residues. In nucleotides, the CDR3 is TGTGCCAGCAGCTTGGACATTGGCTCCTACGAGCAGTACTTC. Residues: CASSLDIGSYEQYF.

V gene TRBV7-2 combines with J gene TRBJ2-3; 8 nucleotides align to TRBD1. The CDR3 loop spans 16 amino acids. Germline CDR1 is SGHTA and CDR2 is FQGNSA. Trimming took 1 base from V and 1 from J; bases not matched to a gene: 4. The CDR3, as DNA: TGTGCCAGCAGCTTAGACCAGGGGGCGGGCACAGATACGCAGTATTTT. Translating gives CASSLDQGAGTDTQYF.

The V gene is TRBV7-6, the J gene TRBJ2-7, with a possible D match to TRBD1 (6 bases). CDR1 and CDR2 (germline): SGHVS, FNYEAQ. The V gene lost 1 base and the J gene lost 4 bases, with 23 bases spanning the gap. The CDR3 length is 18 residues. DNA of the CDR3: TGTGCCAGCAGCTTAGGATCGTCGGGACAACATTTACAGTACGAGCAGTACTTC. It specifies CASSLGSSGQHLQYEQYF.

The CDR3 reads CASSERGTSGRAGHEQFF. In nucleotides, the CDR3 is TGTGCCAGCAGTGAACGGGGGACTAGCGGGAGGGCGGGTCATGAGCAGTTCTTC. This chain joins TRBV6-1 and TRBJ2-1; 16 nucleotides align to TRBD2. Germline assignment: CDR1 MNHNS and CDR2 SASEGT. J lost 8 bases, V lost 2 bases, and 9 bases had no gene match. The CDR3 totals 18 residues.

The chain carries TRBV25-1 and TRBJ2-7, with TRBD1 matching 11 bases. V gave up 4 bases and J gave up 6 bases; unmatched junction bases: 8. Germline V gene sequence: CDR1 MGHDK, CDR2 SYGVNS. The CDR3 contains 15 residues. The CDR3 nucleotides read TGTGCCAGCAGTGCGCCGGGACAGGGGGTGACCGAGCAGTACTTC. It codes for CASSAPGQGVTEQYF.

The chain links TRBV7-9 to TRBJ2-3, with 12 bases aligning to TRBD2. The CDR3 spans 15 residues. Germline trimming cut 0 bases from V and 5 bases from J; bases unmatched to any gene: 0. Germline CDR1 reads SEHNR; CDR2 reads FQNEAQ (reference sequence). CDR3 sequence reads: CASSLAGLAGDTQYF. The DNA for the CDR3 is TGTGCCAGCAGCTTAGCGGGACTAGCGGGAGATACGCAGTATTTT.

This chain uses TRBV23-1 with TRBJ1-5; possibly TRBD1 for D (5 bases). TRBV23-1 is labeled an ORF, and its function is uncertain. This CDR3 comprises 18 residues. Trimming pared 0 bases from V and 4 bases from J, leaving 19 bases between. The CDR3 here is CASSQSPAGPRRNQPQHF. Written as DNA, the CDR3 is TGCGCCAGCAGTCAATCTCCGGCAGGGCCTCGACGGAATCAGCCCCAGCATTTT.

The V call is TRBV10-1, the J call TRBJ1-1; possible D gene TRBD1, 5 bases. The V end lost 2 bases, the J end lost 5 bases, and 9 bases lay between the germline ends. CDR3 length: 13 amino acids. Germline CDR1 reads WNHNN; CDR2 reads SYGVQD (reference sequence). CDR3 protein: CASSEDGGTEAFF. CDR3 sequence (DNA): TGCGCCAGCAGTGAGGACGGGGGGACTGAAGCTTTCTTT.

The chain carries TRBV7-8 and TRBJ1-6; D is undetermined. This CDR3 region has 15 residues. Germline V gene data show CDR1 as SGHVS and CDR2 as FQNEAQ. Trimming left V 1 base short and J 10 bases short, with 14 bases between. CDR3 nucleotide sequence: TGTGCCAGCAGCTTAGTGGGAGGAATAGGATCACCCCTCCACTTT. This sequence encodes CASSLVGGIGSPLHF.